Presented here are 14 T cell receptor beta chains from one specimen sequenced in a study of shared clonotypes between healthy human individuals. Method: immunoSEQ multiplex PCR; TCRdb's copy keeps in-frame clones and lacks some. Counted here are millions of clones, about 95% occurring once; the ten biggest clones make up under 0.15%. Sequencing used naive CD4+ T cells sorted from blood. Described subset: CD45RA+ positively selected. Receptors were obtained from a man aged 18 to 29 in good health.

The genes are TRBV30 and TRBJ1-4, with a tentative D call TRBD1 (5 bases). The CDR3 length is 14 residues. V was clipped by 1 base and J by 4 bases, with 10 bases between them. The germline CDR1 and CDR2 sequences are GTSNPN and SVGIG (reference sequence). The CDR3 bases are TGTGCCTGGAGTGCCGTGGGGGGTAATGAAAAACTGTTTTTT. As protein: CAWSAVGGNEKLFF.

This chain uses TRBV9 with TRBJ2-2; D is undetermined. CDR1 and CDR2 from the germline V gene are SGDLS and YYNGEE. The CDR3 has 16 amino acids. Trimming cost V 4 bases and J 5 bases, with 18 bases left between them. The CDR3 DNA is TGTGCCAGCAGCCCCTACCAAGGGTCGTCGACCGGGGAGCTGTTTTTT. This encodes CASSPYQGSSTGELFF.

About this clone: The sample carries other DNA sequences with the same CDR3. The chain has TRBV11-2 and TRBJ1-6; D is unclear. Per germline, CDR1 SGHAT and CDR2 FQNNGV. CDR3 length: 16 amino acids. Trimming took off 3 bases at V and 7 bases at J, with 16 bases between the two ends. This CDR3 reads CASSFLSGTVNSPLHF. CDR3 DNA sequence: TGTGCCAGCAGCTTCCTCTCCGGAACAGTGAATTCACCCCTCCACTTT.

The chain carries TRBV7-2 and TRBJ1-5; tentatively, D is TRBD1 (5 bases). The CDR3 is 15 residues long. V was shortened by 5 bases and J by 7 bases, with 18 bases between the two germline ends. Looked up from germline, CDR1 is SGHTA and CDR2 is FQGNSA. Written as DNA, the CDR3 is TGTGCCAGCAGCCCACATGCGGGGCGCGAACAGCCCCAGCATTTT. Its protein product is CASSPHAGREQPQHF.

The CDR3 sequence is CASRGSGVDEQFF. The CDR3 bases are TGTGCCAGCCGCGGGTCGGGAGTCGATGAGCAGTTCTTC. The chain is built from TRBV25-1 and TRBJ2-1, with a weak D call TRBD2 (6 bases). The germline V gene has CDR1 MGHDK and CDR2 SYGVNS. The CDR3 runs to 13 residues. V lost 8 bases to trimming and J lost 8 bases, with 16 bases between them.

The rearrangement links TRBV5-1 to TRBJ1-2, with D tentatively TRBD1 (6 bases). The CDR3 runs 15 residues. Germline loops: CDR1 SGHRS, CDR2 YFSETQ. V was trimmed by 6 bases and J by 0 bases, leaving 15 bases between them. The CDR3 coding sequence is TGCGCCAGCAAATCAGGGGACCGAACTAACTATGGCTACACCTTC. Protein sequence: CASKSGDRTNYGYTF.

The chain couples TRBV6-1 to TRBJ2-7; D remains ambiguous. V lost 5 bases and J lost 0, with 8 bases in between. The CDR3 contains 13 residues. Germline loops: CDR1 MNHNS, CDR2 SASEGT. The CDR3 DNA sequence: TGTGCCAGCAGTATGTCAGTCTCCTACGAGCAGTACTTC. Translating it yields CASSMSVSYEQYF.

This clone was picked up one time. The rearrangement links TRBV7-6 to TRBJ2-1, with TRBD2 matching 9 bases. This CDR3 has 15 amino acids. Unmatched junction bases numbered 4, after V lost 0 bases and J lost 7 bases. From germline, CDR1 is SGHVS and CDR2 FNYEAQ. CDR3 sequence: CASSLASAGGNEQFF. Here the CDR3 DNA reads TGTGCCAGCAGCTTAGCGTCGGCGGGGGGGAATGAGCAGTTCTTC.

This sequence joins TRBV4-1 and TRBJ2-7, with 10 bases fitting TRBD1. V trimming: 0 bases; J trimming: 1 base; junction bases outside the gene matches: 3. The CDR3 consists of 16 residues. CDR1 and CDR2 from the germline V gene are MGHRA and YSYEKL. In DNA form, the CDR3 reads TGCGCCAGCAGCCAAGATCGGGGACAGGGGTCCTACGAGCAGTACTTC. Translation gives CASSQDRGQGSYEQYF.

V gene TRBV30 combines with J gene TRBJ2-7; 10 bases agree with TRBD2. Losses at the gene ends were 3 bases for V and 6 bases for J; bases not matched to a gene: 14. Germline values: CDR1 GTSNPN, CDR2 SVGIG (reference sequence). The CDR3 is 16 residues long. CDR3 nucleotide sequence: TGTGCCTGGAGCCGGGTTGAGCTAGCGGGAGCCAGCGAGCAGTACTTC. Its translation is CAWSRVELAGASEQYF.

The chain joins TRBV28 to TRBJ2-7; no clear D gene. Per the germline V gene, CDR1 is MDHEN and CDR2 is SYDVKM. V lost 3 bases and J lost 3, with 12 bases in between. This CDR3 comprises 14 residues. CDR3 sequence: CASSFDPANYEQYF. The CDR3 DNA sequence: TGTGCCAGCAGTTTCGACCCCGCCAACTACGAGCAGTACTTC.

This clone was found once. Other DNA sequences in this specimen translate into the identical CDR3. This chain connects TRBV6-5 to TRBJ1-1; 8 bases are shared with TRBD1. The CDR3 contains 11 residues. CDR1 is MNHEY and CDR2 is SVGAGI in the germline V gene. V shed 6 bases and J 8 bases; nucleotides not matched to a gene: 2. Written as DNA, the CDR3 is TGTGCCAGCAGACGGACAGGGGAAGCTTTCTTT. Encoded protein: CASRRTGEAFF.

The chain employs TRBV6-1 and TRBJ2-2; no clear D. The CDR3 spans 15 residues. The V gene lost 4 bases and the J gene lost 6 bases, with 15 bases spanning the gap. CDR1 MNHNS and CDR2 SASEGT come from the germline V gene. Here the CDR3 reads CASSGDWSFPGELFF. The CDR3 nucleotides are TGTGCCAGCAGTGGGGATTGGAGTTTCCCCGGGGAGCTGTTTTTT.

This sequence joins TRBV9 and TRBJ1-1; possible D gene TRBD1, 5 bases. CDR3 size: 13 residues. V lost 0 bases and J lost 10, with 13 bases in between. The germline CDR1 and CDR2 sequences are SGDLS and YYNGEE. The CDR3 bases are TGTGCCAGCAGCGTAGGGAGGGGTTACGGAGCTTTCTTT. Amino acids: CASSVGRGYGAFF. The full variable domain, rest sourced from reference TRBV9 and TRBJ1-1, is DSGVTQTPKHLITATGQRVTLRCSPRSGDLSVYWYQQSLDQGLQFLIQYYNGEERAKGNILERFSAQQFPDLHSELNLSSLELGDSALYFCASSVGRGYGAFFGQGTRLTVV.